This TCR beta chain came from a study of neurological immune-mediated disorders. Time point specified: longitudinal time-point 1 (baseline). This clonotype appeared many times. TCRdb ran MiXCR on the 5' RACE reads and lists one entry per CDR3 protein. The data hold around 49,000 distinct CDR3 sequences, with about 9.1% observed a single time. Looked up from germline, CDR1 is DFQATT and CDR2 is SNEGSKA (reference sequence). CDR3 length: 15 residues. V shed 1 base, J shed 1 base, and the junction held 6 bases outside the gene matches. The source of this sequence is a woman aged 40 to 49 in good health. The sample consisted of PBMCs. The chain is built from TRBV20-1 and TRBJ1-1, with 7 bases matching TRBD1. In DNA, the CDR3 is TGCAGTGCTAGAGGTGGGACAGTTGGGAACACTGAAGCTTTCTTT. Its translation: CSARGGTVGNTEAFF.